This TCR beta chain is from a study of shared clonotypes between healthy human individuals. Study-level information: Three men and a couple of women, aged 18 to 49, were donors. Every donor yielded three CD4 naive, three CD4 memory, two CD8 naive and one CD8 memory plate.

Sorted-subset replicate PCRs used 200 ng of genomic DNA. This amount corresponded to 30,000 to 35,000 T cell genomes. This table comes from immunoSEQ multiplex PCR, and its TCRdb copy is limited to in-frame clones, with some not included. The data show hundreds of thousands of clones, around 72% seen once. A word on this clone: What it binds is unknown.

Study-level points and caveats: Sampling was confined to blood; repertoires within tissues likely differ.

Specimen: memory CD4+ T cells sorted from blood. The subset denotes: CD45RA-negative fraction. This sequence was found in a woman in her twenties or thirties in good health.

The CDR3 nucleotides are TGCGCCAGCATTCTCGACACTGGTGGCTACACCTTC. It translates to CASILDTGGYTF. The chain recombines TRBV10-2 with TRBJ1-2; unclear D gene. This CDR3 contains 12 residues. Between the trimmed V and J ends, which lost 7 bases and 7 bases, there was a span of 13 bases. CDR1 and CDR2 (germline): WSHSY, SAAADI.